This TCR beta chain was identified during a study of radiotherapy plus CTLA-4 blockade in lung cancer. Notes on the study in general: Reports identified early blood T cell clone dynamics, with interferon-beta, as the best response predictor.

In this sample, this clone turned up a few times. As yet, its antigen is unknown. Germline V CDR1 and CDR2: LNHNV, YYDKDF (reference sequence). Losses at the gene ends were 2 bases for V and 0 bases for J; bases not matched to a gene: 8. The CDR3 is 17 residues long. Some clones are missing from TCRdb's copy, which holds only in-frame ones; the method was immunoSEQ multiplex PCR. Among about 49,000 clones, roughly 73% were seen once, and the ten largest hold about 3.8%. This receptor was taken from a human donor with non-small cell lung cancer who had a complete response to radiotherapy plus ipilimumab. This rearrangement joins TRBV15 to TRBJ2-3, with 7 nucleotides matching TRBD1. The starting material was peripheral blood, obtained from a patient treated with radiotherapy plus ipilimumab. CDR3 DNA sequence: TGTGCCACCAGCAGACGCCTGGGGACAGTGAGCACAGATACGCAGTATTTT. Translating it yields CATSRRLGTVSTDTQYF.